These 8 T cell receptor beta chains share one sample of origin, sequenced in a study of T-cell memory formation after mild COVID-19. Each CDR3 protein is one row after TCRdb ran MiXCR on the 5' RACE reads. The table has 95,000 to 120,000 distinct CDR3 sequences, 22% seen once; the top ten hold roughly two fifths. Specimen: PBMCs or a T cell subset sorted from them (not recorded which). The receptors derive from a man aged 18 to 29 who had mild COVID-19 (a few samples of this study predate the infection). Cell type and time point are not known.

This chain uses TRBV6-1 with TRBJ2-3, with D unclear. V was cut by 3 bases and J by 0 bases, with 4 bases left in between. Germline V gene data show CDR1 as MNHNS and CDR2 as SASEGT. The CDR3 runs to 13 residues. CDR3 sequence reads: CASSDFSTDTQYF. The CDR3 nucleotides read TGTGCCAGCAGTGACTTCAGCACAGATACGCAGTATTTT.

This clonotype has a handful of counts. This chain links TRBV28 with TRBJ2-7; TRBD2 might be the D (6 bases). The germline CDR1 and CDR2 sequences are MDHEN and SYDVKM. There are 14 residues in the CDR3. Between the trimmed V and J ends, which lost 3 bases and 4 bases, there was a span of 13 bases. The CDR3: CASSFGRGPYEQYF. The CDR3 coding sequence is TGTGCCAGCAGTTTTGGGCGGGGACCTTACGAGCAGTACTTC.

CDR3 DNA sequence: TGTGCCAGCAGCTTCTATCTGGGAAACTATGGCTACACCTTC. As protein: CASSFYLGNYGYTF. The chain employs TRBV7-2 and TRBJ1-2; no reliable D call. CDR3 size: 14 residues. CDR1 is SGHTA and CDR2 is FQGNSA in the germline V gene. V was pared by 3 bases and J by 2 bases, with 10 bases between.

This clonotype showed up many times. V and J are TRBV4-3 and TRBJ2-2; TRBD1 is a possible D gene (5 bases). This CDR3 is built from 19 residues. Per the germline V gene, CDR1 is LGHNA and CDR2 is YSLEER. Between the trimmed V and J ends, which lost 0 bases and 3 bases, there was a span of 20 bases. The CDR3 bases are TGCGCCAGCAGCCAAGACCACAGCGCGCAGGGTGGTGACACCGGGGAGCTGTTTTTT. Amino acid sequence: CASSQDHSAQGGDTGELFF.

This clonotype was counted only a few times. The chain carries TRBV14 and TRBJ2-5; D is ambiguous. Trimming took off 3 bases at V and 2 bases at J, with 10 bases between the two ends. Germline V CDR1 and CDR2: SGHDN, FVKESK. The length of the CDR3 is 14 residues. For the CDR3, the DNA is TGTGCCAGCAGCCATGCAGAGATTCAAGAGACCCAGTACTTC. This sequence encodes CASSHAEIQETQYF.

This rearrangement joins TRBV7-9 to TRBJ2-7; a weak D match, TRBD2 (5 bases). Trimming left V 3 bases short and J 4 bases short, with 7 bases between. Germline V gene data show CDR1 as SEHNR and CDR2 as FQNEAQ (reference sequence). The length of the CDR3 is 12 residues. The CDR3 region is CASSFGEYEQYF. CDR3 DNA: TGTGCCAGCAGCTTTGGGGAGTACGAGCAGTACTTC.

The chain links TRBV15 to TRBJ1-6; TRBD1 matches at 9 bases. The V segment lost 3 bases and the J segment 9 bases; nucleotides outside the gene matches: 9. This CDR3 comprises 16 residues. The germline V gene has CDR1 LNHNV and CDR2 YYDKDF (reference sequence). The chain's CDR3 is CATSRGDRERFSPLHF. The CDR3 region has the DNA TGTGCCACCAGCAGGGGGGACAGGGAAAGGTTTTCACCCCTCCACTTT.

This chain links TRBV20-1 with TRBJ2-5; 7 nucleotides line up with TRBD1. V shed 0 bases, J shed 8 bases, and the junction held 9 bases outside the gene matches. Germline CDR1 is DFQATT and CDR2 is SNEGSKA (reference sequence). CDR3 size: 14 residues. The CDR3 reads CSARDPNRGTTQYF. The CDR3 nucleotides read TGCAGTGCTAGAGATCCGAACAGGGGAACCACCCAGTACTTC.